This T cell receptor beta chain was sequenced for a study of cytomegalovirus exposure and HLA in healthy donors. PCR amplification relied on 60 Vbeta primers (plus 13 Jbeta primers). Measured with immunoSEQ multiplex PCR; TCRdb has only the in-frame clones, and not every one. The sample lists roughly 200,000 clones, 65% to 80% occurring once. The CDR3 has 16 amino acids. J lost 2 bases, V lost 2 bases, and 7 bases had no gene match. Germline-derived CDR1 and CDR2 are LNHNV and YYDKDF (reference sequence). The chain joins TRBV15 to TRBJ2-7; TRBD1 aligns across 9 bases. This TCR was recovered from a woman in her forties in good health and CMV-seronegative. The specimen was PBMCs. CDR3: CATSRSTGTGTYEQYF. CDR3 nucleotide sequence: TGTGCCACCAGCAGAAGTACCGGGACAGGGACCTACGAGCAGTACTTC. Full variable domain (missing parts from reference TRBV15 and TRBJ2-7): DAMVIQNPRYQVTQFGKPVTLSCSQTLNHNVMYWYQQKSSQAPKLLFHYYDKDFNNEADTPDNFQSRRPNTSFCFLDIRSPGLGDTAMYLCATSRSTGTGTYEQYFGPGTRLTVT.